Reported below is one T cell receptor beta chain. Its antigen is unidentified. The sample is drawn from a study of T-cell memory formation after mild COVID-19. Study at large: Largely donor-specific sequence clusters came from a couple of donors. General study findings and limits: Of the contracting clones, CD4+ ones lay mainly in CM and EM, and CD8+ ones in EMRA.

CDR1 is SGHVS and CDR2 is FQNEAQ in the germline V gene. With 5 bases removed from V and 0 bases from J, the gap between germline ends came to 34 bases. The CDR3 sequence is 23 residues long. Constant-segment primers served in 5'RACE that generated TCR alpha and TCR beta cDNA libraries bearing sample barcodes and UMIs. TCRdb used MiXCR to reprocess the 5' RACE reads, holding one entry per CDR3 protein. The table shows 550,000 to 650,000 distinct CDR3 sequences, with approximately 15% occurring only once. The sample was PBMCs or a T cell subset sorted from them (not recorded which). This sequence joins TRBV7-8 and TRBJ2-2; a weak D match, TRBD2 (5 bases). The sequence derives from an adult woman who had mild COVID-19 (a few samples of this study predate the infection). Cell type and time point are not known. CDR3 nucleotides: TGTGCCAGCAGCCCACGATTACGTAGGAGCGGCGCCAAAAACAATTCGAACACCGGGGAGCTGTTTTTT. Its protein product is CASSPRLRRSGAKNNSNTGELFF.